What follows are 32 T cell receptor beta chains derived from one specimen sequenced in a study of blood T cell repertoires in COVID-19 (dated by TCRdb to 2018 to 2021). Libraries were constructed by the immunoSEQ multiplex PCR assay. TCRdb took over this immuneACCESS table, retaining in-frame rearrangements with V and J assigned. Such tables are incomplete; in checked studies, under half of the missing clones stem from an unresolved V gene, and the remainder is unexplained. The sample table shows roughly 250,000 clones, and around 87% are seen once. Of the sample, over 2% is held by the ten largest clones. Input material: peripheral blood. The receptors shown here come from a woman between 45 and 65 years old with acute or convalescent COVID-19.

This sequence joins TRBV10-3 and TRBJ2-1, with 8 bases matching TRBD2. The CDR3 consists of 18 residues. Trimming removed 0 bases from V and 0 bases from J; junction bases left unmatched: 7. Germline V gene data show CDR1 as ENHRY and CDR2 as SYGVKD. CDR3 DNA: TGTGCCATCAGTGAGTCTTATCCGGCGGGGGGCTCCTACAATGAGCAGTTCTTC. Amino acid sequence: CAISESYPAGGSYNEQFF.

The J gene is TRBJ1-1, the V gene TRBV5-1; tentatively, D is TRBD1 (5 bases). The CDR3 length is 14 residues. The germline CDR1 and CDR2 sequences are SGHRS and YFSETQ. The V end lost 0 bases, the J end lost 4 bases, and 10 bases lay between the germline ends. CDR3 in DNA: TGCGCCAGCAGCTTGGTAGCAGGGTCCACTGAAGCTTTCTTT. It translates to CASSLVAGSTEAFF.

J is TRBJ2-5 and V is TRBV6-5, with 7 bases that match TRBD1. V shed 6 bases, J shed 5 bases, and the junction held 9 bases outside the gene matches. This CDR3 comprises 14 residues. Germline V CDR1 and CDR2: MNHEY, SVGAGI. The CDR3 DNA follows: TGTGCCAGCAGCATGAGGGGGCTAGGGGAGACCCAGTACTTC. Translating gives CASSMRGLGETQYF.

This chain links TRBV6-1 with TRBJ2-7; 9 bases line up with TRBD1. Losses at the gene ends were 1 base for V and 1 base for J; bases not matched to a gene: 2. The CDR3 consists of 15 residues. Looked up from germline, CDR1 is MNHNS and CDR2 is SASEGT. The CDR3 protein is CASSEGQGVSYEQYF. The CDR3 DNA reads TGTGCCAGCAGTGAAGGACAGGGGGTATCCTACGAGCAGTACTTC.

This chain connects TRBV9 to TRBJ2-1; 7 nucleotides match TRBD2. The CDR3 contains 13 residues. CDR1 is SGDLS and CDR2 is YYNGEE in the germline V gene. The V gene end was trimmed by 3 bases and the J gene end by 7 bases; junction bases not matched to a gene: 4. The CDR3 region is CASSGSGKNEQFF. CDR3 coding DNA: TGTGCCAGCAGCGGAAGCGGGAAGAATGAGCAGTTCTTC. Supplemented by reference TRBV9 and TRBJ2-1, the full variable domain reads DSGVTQTPKHLITATGQRVTLRCSPRSGDLSVYWYQQSLDQGLQFLIQYYNGEERAKGNILERFSAQQFPDLHSELNLSSLELGDSALYFCASSGSGKNEQFFGPGTRLTVL.

This clone came up once. The J gene is TRBJ1-6, the V gene TRBV5-1; D is uncertain. V lost 0 bases, J lost 6 bases, and 10 bases lay in between. Germline values: CDR1 SGHRS, CDR2 YFSETQ. The CDR3 is 15 amino acids. The CDR3 sequence: CASSLGRVGNSPLHF. For the CDR3, the DNA is TGCGCCAGCAGCTTGGGGAGGGTGGGTAATTCACCCCTCCACTTT.

The chain has TRBV5-1 and TRBJ2-1; D is possibly TRBD1 (5 bases). The length of the CDR3 is 14 residues. Looked up from germline, CDR1 is SGHRS and CDR2 is YFSETQ. Trimming left V 2 bases short and J 4 bases short, with 10 bases between. The CDR3 loop reads CASSLGVSYNEQFF. The DNA of the CDR3 is TGCGCCAGCAGCTTAGGGGTATCTTACAATGAGCAGTTCTTC.

V gene TRBV28 combines with J gene TRBJ1-2; TRBD1 matches 12 bases. The CDR3 has 16 residues. Germline CDR1 reads MDHEN; CDR2 reads SYDVKM. The junction had 9 bases not matched to a gene; V was cut back by 7 bases and J by 3 bases. The CDR3 DNA reads as TGTGCCAGCACTACGCCCGGGACAGGGGGCGACTATGGCTACACCTTC. Amino acid sequence: CASTTPGTGGDYGYTF.

This clone was seen a handful of times. V is TRBV3-1 (or the pseudogene TRBV3-2) and J is TRBJ2-1; 8 nucleotides match TRBD1. The CDR3 has 15 amino acids. CDR1 and CDR2 from the germline V gene are LGHDT and YNNKEL (reference sequence). With V trimmed by 4 bases and J by 2 bases, 4 bases remained unmatched. The CDR3 DNA is TGTGCCAGCAGCCCTTGGACAGGGCCCTACAATGAGCAGTTCTTC. Translation gives CASSPWTGPYNEQFF.

V usage is TRBV24-1 and J usage is TRBJ2-3; D possibly corresponds to TRBD2 (6 bases). The CDR3 is 13 amino acids. CDR1 and CDR2 from the germline V gene are KGHDR and SFDVKD. V gave up 1 base and J gave up 6 bases, with 7 bases separating them. The DNA of the CDR3 is TGTGCCACCAGTGATTTCCGGGAGGATACGCAGTATTTT. It specifies CATSDFREDTQYF.

The V and J genes are TRBV19 and TRBJ2-7, with 9 bases matching TRBD1. The length of the CDR3 is 13 residues. J gave up 3 bases and V 9 bases, and 6 bases lay outside the gene matches. Germline CDR1 reads LNHDA; CDR2 reads SQIVND (reference sequence). Written as DNA, the CDR3 is TGTGCCAGCCACCCGGGACAGGGCTACGAGCAGTACTTC. This encodes CASHPGQGYEQYF.

For the CDR3, the DNA is TGCAGCGCTCGACAGGGAACACTACTAAAGAACACTGAAGCTTTCTTT. It is translated as CSARQGTLLKNTEAFF. The chain uses TRBV29-1 and TRBJ1-1; TRBD1 aligns across 7 bases. There are 16 residues in the CDR3. Germline CDR1 reads SQVTM; CDR2 reads ANQGSEA. The trim removed 7 bases at V and 1 base at J, leaving 15 bases unmatched.

The chain recombines TRBV30 with TRBJ1-2, with TRBD1 identical over 7 bases. The germline V gene encodes CDR1 GTSNPN and CDR2 SVGIG (reference sequence). This CDR3 contains 13 residues. The V segment lost 3 bases and the J segment 3 bases; nucleotides outside the gene matches: 4. The CDR3 DNA reads as TGTGCCTGGAGGGCCAGGGGGTACTATGGCTACACCTTC. It codes for CAWRARGYYGYTF.

The chain joins TRBV27 to TRBJ2-7; TRBD2 might be the D (6 bases). Germline CDR1 reads MNHEY; CDR2 reads SMNVEV (reference sequence). Trimming cost V 6 bases and J 3 bases, with 12 bases left between them. The CDR3 consists of 13 residues. CDR3 region: CASSPGLHYEQYF. The CDR3 DNA reads as TGTGCCAGCAGCCCGGGACTGCACTACGAGCAGTACTTC.

The J gene is TRBJ2-5, the V gene TRBV4-1; D gene unclear. Deletions cut 2 bases from V and 3 bases from J, with 7 bases between. The germline CDR1 and CDR2 sequences are MGHRA and YSYEKL. The CDR3 consists of 13 residues. This CDR3 is CASSQWRKETQYF. CDR3 bases: TGCGCCAGCAGCCAATGGCGGAAAGAGACCCAGTACTTC.

This chain uses TRBV19 with TRBJ1-6; possible D gene TRBD1, 5 bases. Germline assignment: CDR1 LNHDA and CDR2 SQIVND (reference sequence). CDR3 length: 12 amino acids. Trimming took 7 bases from V and 13 from J, leaving 14 bases between them. The CDR3 bases are TGTGCCAGTAAGCGGGGGGGTCTGCCCCTCCACTTT. It translates to CASKRGGLPLHF.

The DNA of the CDR3 is TGTGCCAGCAGATCGACTCTCTATGGCTACACCTTC. It yields the protein CASRSTLYGYTF. This rearrangement joins TRBV5-4 to TRBJ1-2; D is ambiguous. The V end was cut by 5 bases, the J end by 4 bases, with 9 bases between. The V gene's germline CDR1 is SGHNT and CDR2 YYREEE (reference sequence). This CDR3 comprises 12 residues. The complete variable domain, with remaining parts taken from reference TRBV5-4 and TRBJ1-2, reads ETGVTQSPTHLIKTRGQQVTLRCSSQSGHNTVSWYQQALGQGPQFIFQYYREEENGRGNFPPRFSGLQFPNYSSELNVNALELDDSALYLCASRSTLYGYTFGSGTRLTVV.

The chain recombines TRBV7-3 with TRBJ2-1; the D is unclear. V shed 1 base and J shed 6 bases, with 10 bases lying between them. CDR1 is SGHTA, CDR2 FQGTGA, per germline. The CDR3 loop spans 14 amino acids. The CDR3: CASSLNSDTNEQFF. CDR3 DNA sequence: TGTGCCAGCAGCTTAAATTCAGATACCAATGAGCAGTTCTTC. The complete variable domain, with remaining parts taken from reference TRBV7-3 and TRBJ2-1, reads GAGVSQTPSNKVTEKGKYVELRCDPISGHTALYWYRQSLGQGPEFLIYFQGTGAADDSGLPNDRFFAVRPEGSVSTLKIQRTERGDSAVYLCASSLNSDTNEQFFGPGTRLTVL.

The chain links TRBV5-4 to TRBJ2-5; maybe TRBD2 (6 bases). CDR1 and CDR2 (germline): SGHNT, YYREEE (reference sequence). CDR3 length: 13 amino acids. Trimming removed 0 bases from V and 4 bases from J, with 7 bases in between. CDR3 sequence reads: CASSLGLGETQYF. CDR3 sequence (DNA): TGTGCCAGCAGCTTGGGACTAGGAGAGACCCAGTACTTC.

The rearrangement joins TRBV7-2 to TRBJ1-1; 10 nucleotides match TRBD1. In germline, CDR1 is SGHTA, CDR2 FQGNSA. V lost 3 bases, J lost 5 bases, and 6 bases stayed unmatched. The CDR3 spans 15 residues. The CDR3 region has the DNA TGTGCCAGCAGCTTGAGGACAGGGGGGTTTACTGAAGCTTTCTTT. Translating gives CASSLRTGGFTEAFF.

The chain has TRBV28 and TRBJ1-5; TRBD1 matches 7 bases. The junction had 14 bases not matched to a gene; V was cut back by 8 bases and J by 4 bases. This CDR3 region has 16 residues. Germline CDR1 and CDR2: MDHEN and SYDVKM. CDR3 loop: CASHQQGSGLNQPQHF. The DNA for the CDR3 is TGTGCCAGCCACCAACAGGGGTCGGGATTAAATCAGCCCCAGCATTTT.

The rearrangement links TRBV6-5 to TRBJ2-7, with 12 bases lining up with TRBD1. This CDR3 contains 16 residues. CDR1 MNHEY and CDR2 SVGAGI come from the germline V gene. J gave up 2 bases and V 0 bases, and 2 bases lay outside the gene matches. The CDR3 bases are TGTGCCAGCAGTTACTCCGGGACAGGGGGCACCTACGAGCAGTACTTC. It encodes CASSYSGTGGTYEQYF.

CDR3 in amino acids: CASSQAYLHYSGNTIYF. As DNA, the CDR3 is TGCGCCAGCAGCCAGGCCTACCTGCACTACTCTGGAAACACCATATATTTT. This chain links TRBV4-1 with TRBJ1-3; D call uncertain. The germline V gene has CDR1 MGHRA and CDR2 YSYEKL. There are 17 residues in the CDR3. V dropped 3 bases and J dropped 0 bases, with 15 bases sitting between them.

J is TRBJ2-3 and V is TRBV5-6; D call uncertain. In germline, CDR1 is SGHDT, CDR2 YYEEEE. V shed 2 bases and J shed 8 bases, with 21 bases lying between them. The CDR3 contains 16 residues. CDR3 sequence: CASSLSTLTIRFTQYF. The CDR3 DNA reads TGTGCCAGCAGCTTATCAACTCTAACCATCCGTTTTACGCAGTATTTT.

This rearrangement joins TRBV7-2 to TRBJ2-7; 8 bases match TRBD1. CDR3 size: 16 residues. V lost 3 bases to trimming and J lost 3 bases; unmatched junction nucleotides: 10. CDR1 is SGHTA and CDR2 is FQGNSA in the germline V gene. The CDR3 reads CASSLVPAGGGYEQYF. The CDR3 DNA is TGTGCCAGCAGCTTGGTCCCGGCAGGGGGCGGCTACGAGCAGTACTTC.

The table lists this clone with a count of one. J is TRBJ2-1 and V is TRBV5-4; 10 bases agree with TRBD2. This CDR3 spans 15 amino acids. The germline gives CDR1 SGHNT, CDR2 YYREEE (reference sequence). J gave up 0 bases and V 4 bases, and 1 base lay outside the gene matches. CDR3 bases: TGTGCCAGCAGCCCTAGCGGGAGCTCCTACAATGAGCAGTTCTTC. Translation: CASSPSGSSYNEQFF.

DNA for the CDR3: TGTGCCAGCAGTACCAGACAGGGAAACACCGGGGAGCTGTTTTTT. Protein sequence: CASSTRQGNTGELFF. J is TRBJ2-2 and V is TRBV28; 7 bases line up with TRBD1. The CDR3 sequence is 15 residues long. J gave up 2 bases and V 5 bases, and 5 bases lay outside the gene matches. In germline, CDR1 is MDHEN, CDR2 SYDVKM.

The chain recombines TRBV27 with TRBJ2-7; the D gene is possibly TRBD2 (6 bases). Germline V gene data show CDR1 as MNHEY and CDR2 as SMNVEV (reference sequence). CDR3 length: 13 residues. V was trimmed by 6 bases and J by 5 bases, leaving 14 bases between them. CDR3 amino acids: CASRGDSGDEQYF. For the CDR3, the DNA is TGTGCCAGCAGGGGGGACTCGGGTGACGAGCAGTACTTC.

This chain links TRBV3-1 (or the pseudogene TRBV3-2) with TRBJ2-1; 11 bases agree with TRBD2. The CDR3 is 14 residues long. CDR1 is LGHDT and CDR2 is YNNKEL in the germline V gene (reference sequence). V dropped 4 bases and J dropped 4; count of bases not matched to a gene: 0. CDR3 nucleotides: TGTGCCAGCAGCCGACTAGCGGGGTACAATGAGCAGTTCTTC. The encoded protein is CASSRLAGYNEQFF.

A single count supports this clone. This chain links TRBV15 with TRBJ2-1; 11 nucleotides align to TRBD2. Germline loops: CDR1 LNHNV, CDR2 YYDKDF (reference sequence). V lost 5 bases to trimming and J lost 7 bases; unmatched junction nucleotides: 13. The CDR3 covers 17 residues. CDR3 sequence reads: CATSRTRTSGSRNEQFF. The CDR3 nucleotides read TGTGCCACCAGCCGCACGAGAACTAGCGGGAGTCGTAATGAGCAGTTCTTC.

The chain couples TRBV28 to TRBJ1-5, with 7 bases identical to TRBD1. Trimming took 5 bases from V and 4 from J; bases not matched to a gene: 8. The CDR3 covers 15 residues. Germline CDR1 MDHEN, CDR2 SYDVKM. CDR3 in amino acids: CASSPPGQLNQPQHF. As DNA, the CDR3 is TGTGCCAGCAGTCCCCCGGGACAGTTAAATCAGCCCCAGCATTTT.

With respect to this clone: This sample also contains other DNA sequences that code for the same CDR3. This chain joins TRBV28 and TRBJ1-2; TRBD1 agrees at 8 bases. This CDR3 is built from 14 residues. Germline CDR1 is MDHEN and CDR2 is SYDVKM. V shed 5 bases and J 5 bases; nucleotides not matched to a gene: 7. The CDR3: CASSTGTGLYGYTF. CDR3 DNA sequence: TGTGCCAGCAGTACCGGGACAGGACTATATGGCTACACCTTC.